This TCR beta chain was sequenced in a study of blood T cells in healthy people across ages. This CDR3 has 13 amino acids. V trimming: 4 bases; J trimming: 11 bases; junction bases outside the gene matches: 12. The V gene's germline CDR1 is DFQATT and CDR2 SNEGSKA (reference sequence). With a J-beta primer mix and a sample-barcoded 5' primer, a second PCR ran about 6 to 11 cycles. Each CDR3 protein is one row after TCRdb ran MiXCR on the 5' RACE reads. The profile shows 850,000 to 950,000 distinct CDR3 sequences, less than 35% of them singletons. Every sample yielded at least 6 million isolated PBMCs. About this clonotype itself: One base away lies a much larger clone, so this may be a sequencing read error.

Sequencing was carried out using blood. V usage is TRBV20-1 and J usage is TRBJ2-5, with 8 bases matching TRBD1. This TCR was sampled from a woman of 80 years or more in good health. The CDR3 spells CSATGGLPNEQYF. The DNA for the CDR3 is TGCAGTGCTACAGGGGGCTTACCCAATGAGCAGTACTTC.